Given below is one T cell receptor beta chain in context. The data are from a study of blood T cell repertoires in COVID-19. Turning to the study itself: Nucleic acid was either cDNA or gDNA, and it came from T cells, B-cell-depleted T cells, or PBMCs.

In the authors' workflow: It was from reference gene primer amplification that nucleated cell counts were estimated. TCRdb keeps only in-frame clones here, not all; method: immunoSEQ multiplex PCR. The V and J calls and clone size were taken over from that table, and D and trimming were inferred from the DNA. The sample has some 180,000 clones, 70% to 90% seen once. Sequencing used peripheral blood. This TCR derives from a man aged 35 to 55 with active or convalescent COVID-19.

This CDR3 is CASSIEGAWDNSNQPQHF. The CDR3 coding sequence is TGTGCCAGTAGTATAGAAGGGGCATGGGATAATAGCAATCAGCCCCAGCATTTT. V is TRBV19 and J is TRBJ1-5, with D maybe TRBD1 (5 bases). This CDR3 has 18 amino acids. From germline, CDR1 is LNHDA and CDR2 SQIVND (reference sequence). V was pared by 0 bases and J by 0 bases, with 15 bases between.